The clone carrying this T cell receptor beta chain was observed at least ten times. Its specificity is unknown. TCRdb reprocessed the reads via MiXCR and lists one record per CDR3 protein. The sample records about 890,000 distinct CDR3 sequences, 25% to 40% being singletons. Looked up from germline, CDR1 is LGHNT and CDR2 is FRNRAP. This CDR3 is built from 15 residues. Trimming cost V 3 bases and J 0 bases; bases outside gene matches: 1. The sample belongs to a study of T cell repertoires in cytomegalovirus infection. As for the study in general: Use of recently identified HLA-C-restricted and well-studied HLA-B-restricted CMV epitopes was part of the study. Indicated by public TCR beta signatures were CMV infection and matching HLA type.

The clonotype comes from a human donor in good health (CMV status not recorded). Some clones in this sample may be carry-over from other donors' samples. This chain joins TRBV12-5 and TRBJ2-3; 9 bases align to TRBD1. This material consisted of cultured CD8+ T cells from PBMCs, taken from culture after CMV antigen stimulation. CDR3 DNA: TGTGCTAGTGGTTTTGGGACAGGGAGCACAGATACGCAGTATTTT. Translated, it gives CASGFGTGSTDTQYF.